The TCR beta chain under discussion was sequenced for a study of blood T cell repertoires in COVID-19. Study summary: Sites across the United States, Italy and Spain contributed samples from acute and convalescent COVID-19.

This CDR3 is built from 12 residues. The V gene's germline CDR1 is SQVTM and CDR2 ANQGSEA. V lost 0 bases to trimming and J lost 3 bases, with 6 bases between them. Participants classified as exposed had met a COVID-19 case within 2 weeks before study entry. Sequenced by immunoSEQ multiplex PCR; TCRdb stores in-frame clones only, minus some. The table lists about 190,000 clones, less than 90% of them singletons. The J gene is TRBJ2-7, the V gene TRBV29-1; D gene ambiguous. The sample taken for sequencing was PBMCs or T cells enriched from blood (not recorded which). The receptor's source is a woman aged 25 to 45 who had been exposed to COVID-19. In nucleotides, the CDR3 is TGCAGCGTTGAAGATCTACGCTACGAGCAGTACTTC. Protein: CSVEDLRYEQYF.